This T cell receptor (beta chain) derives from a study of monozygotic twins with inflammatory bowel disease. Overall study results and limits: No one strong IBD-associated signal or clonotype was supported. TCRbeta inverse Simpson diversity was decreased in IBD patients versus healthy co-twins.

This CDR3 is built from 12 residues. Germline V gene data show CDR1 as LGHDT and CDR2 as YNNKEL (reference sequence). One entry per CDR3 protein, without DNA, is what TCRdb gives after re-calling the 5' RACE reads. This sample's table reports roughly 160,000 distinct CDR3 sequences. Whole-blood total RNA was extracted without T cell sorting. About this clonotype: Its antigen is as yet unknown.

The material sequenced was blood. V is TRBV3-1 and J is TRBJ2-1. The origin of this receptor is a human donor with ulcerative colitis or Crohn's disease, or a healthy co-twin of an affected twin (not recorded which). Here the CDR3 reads CASSQVTNEQFF.